Below, 14 T cell receptor beta chains from the same sample are listed, as sequenced in a study of T cell responses to AZD1222 COVID-19 vaccine. Sequencing was performed with immunoSEQ multiplex PCR; in TCRdb, only in-frame clones are kept and a portion is missing. There are about 180,000 clones in the sample; 85% to 95% occur only once, and roughly 1.5% lies in the top ten. This specimen was peripheral blood, taken 28 days after the second AZD1222 dose. The receptors come from an adult who received the AZD1222 COVID-19 vaccine.

The sample holds a few counts of this clone. CDR3 in amino acids: CASSPGGWADTQYF. The CDR3 bases are TGTGCCAGCAGCCCGGGGGGGTGGGCAGATACGCAGTATTTT. V is TRBV6-2 or TRBV6-3 and J is TRBJ2-3, with TRBD2 identical over 8 bases. The CDR3 is 14 amino acids. The V segment lost 6 bases and the J segment 4 bases; nucleotides outside the gene matches: 6. Germline CDR1 MNHEY, CDR2 SVGEGT.

The CDR3 is CSVDGTQETQYF. Written as DNA, the CDR3 is TGCAGCGTTGACGGGACCCAAGAGACCCAGTACTTC. The chain recombines TRBV29-1 with TRBJ2-5; TRBD1 or TRBD2 may be the D gene (5 bases each). The germline V gene encodes CDR1 SQVTM and CDR2 ANQGSEA. This CDR3 has 12 amino acids. V was shortened by 3 bases and J by 1 base, with 6 bases between the two germline ends.

This chain connects TRBV6-2 or TRBV6-3 to TRBJ2-5; possibly TRBD1 for D (5 bases). V gave up 5 bases and J gave up 5 bases, with 12 bases separating them. CDR1 MNHEY and CDR2 SVGEGT come from the germline V gene. The CDR3 contains 13 residues. CDR3 loop: CASSPLDSETQYF. In nucleotides, the CDR3 is TGTGCCAGCAGTCCGTTAGACAGTGAGACCCAGTACTTC.

V is TRBV13 and J is TRBJ2-3; 7 bases are a match to TRBD1. The CDR3 has 14 amino acids. Germline V gene lookup returns CDR1 PRHDT and CDR2 FYEKMQ (reference sequence). The V and J ends lost 3 bases and 3 bases, in that order; junction bases with no gene match: 3. The CDR3 DNA is TGTGCCAGCAGCTTGTTACAGGGGACAGATACGCAGTATTTT. Amino acids: CASSLLQGTDTQYF.

The CDR3 region is CASRADREAPVTF. CDR3 sequence (DNA): TGTGCCAGCAGAGCGGACAGGGAGGCGCCAGTCACCTTC. This chain connects TRBV6-4 to TRBJ1-2; 8 nucleotides align to TRBD1. The V segment lost 6 bases and the J segment 13 bases; nucleotides outside the gene matches: 13. Per germline, CDR1 MRHNA and CDR2 SNTAGT. The CDR3 totals 13 residues.

This clone was found a few times. The gene calls are TRBV7-2 and TRBJ2-3; D is unresolved. Germline V gene sequence: CDR1 SGHTA, CDR2 FQGNSA. This CDR3 contains 13 residues. Trimming left V 1 base short and J 2 bases short, with 4 bases between. CDR3 DNA: TGTGCCAGCAGCTTAGGCTTCACAGATACGCAGTATTTT. Translation: CASSLGFTDTQYF.

This clone has only one observation. As DNA, the CDR3 is TGTGCCAGTAGTTTCCTAGGACTGGGAGCTTTCTTT. It is translated as CASSFLGLGAFF. The chain has TRBV19 and TRBJ1-1; D is undetermined. There are 12 residues in the CDR3. V lost 5 bases to trimming and J lost 10 bases, with 14 bases between them. Germline CDR1 is LNHDA and CDR2 is SQIVND (reference sequence).

In this sample, this clone turned up once. Additional DNA sequences in this sample encode the identical CDR3. This chain links TRBV19 with TRBJ1-1; D call uncertain. Germline loops: CDR1 LNHDA, CDR2 SQIVND (reference sequence). The CDR3 runs to 11 residues. V was pared by 3 bases and J by 4 bases, with 3 bases between. The CDR3 region is CASSIGTEAFF. Here the CDR3 DNA reads TGTGCCAGTAGTATTGGCACTGAAGCTTTCTTT.

This chain uses TRBV6-1 with TRBJ1-1; D is ambiguous. The CDR3 loop spans 14 amino acids. Germline loops: CDR1 MNHNS, CDR2 SASEGT. Trimming removed 2 bases from V and 5 bases from J, with 12 bases in between. In nucleotides, the CDR3 is TGTGCCAGCAGTGAATATTTCGGTTTGACTGAAGCTTTCTTT. Its translation is CASSEYFGLTEAFF.

This sequence joins TRBV3-1 (or the pseudogene TRBV3-2) and TRBJ1-6; 8 positions agree with TRBD1. Germline CDR1 LGHDT, CDR2 YNNKEL (reference sequence). V was pared by 2 bases and J by 0 bases, with 9 bases of the junction left unmatched. This CDR3 region has 19 residues. CDR3 sequence (DNA): TGTGCCAGCAGCCAAATCGGATACAGGGGGAGCTCCTATAATTCACCCCTCCACTTT. This sequence encodes CASSQIGYRGSSYNSPLHF.

The V and J genes are TRBV19 and TRBJ1-5, with a possible D match to TRBD1 (6 bases). The CDR3 has 15 residues. The germline gives CDR1 LNHDA, CDR2 SQIVND (reference sequence). With 5 bases removed from V and 2 bases from J, the gap between germline ends came to 13 bases. Here the CDR3 DNA reads TGTGCCAGTAGTTCCGCAGGGGCAGGCAATCAGCCCCAGCATTTT. Its protein is CASSSAGAGNQPQHF.

This chain uses TRBV14 with TRBJ2-7; no definite D call. The length of the CDR3 is 13 residues. Germline CDR1 reads SGHDN; CDR2 reads FVKESK. V lost 0 bases and J lost 1, with 4 bases in between. In nucleotides, the CDR3 is TGTGCCAGCAGCCAAGAGGGGTCCTACGAGCAGTACTTC. It is translated as CASSQEGSYEQYF.

J is TRBJ2-7 and V is TRBV3-1 (or the pseudogene TRBV3-2), with 10 bases aligning to TRBD2. CDR1 is LGHDT, CDR2 YNNKEL, per germline (reference sequence). This CDR3 is 15 amino acids long. V shed 1 base and J 7 bases; nucleotides not matched to a gene: 7. The DNA of the CDR3 is TGTGCCAGCAGCCAAGTCCTAGCGGGAGCTGGGGAGCAGTACTTC. Its translation is CASSQVLAGAGEQYF.

Concerning this clone itself: The junction departs from the called germline gene at one end, perhaps through a read error. This sequence joins TRBV6-1 and TRBJ2-1, with D hard to call. The CDR3 loop spans 15 amino acids. Germline lookup yields CDR1 MNHNS and CDR2 SASEGT. DNA of the CDR3: TGTGCCAGCAGGGAAGTATGGGGTTCTATGGATGAGCAGTTCTTC. This translates into CASREVWGSMDEQFF.